This T cell receptor (beta chain) is drawn from a study of T cells after yellow fever vaccination (dated by TCRdb to the late 2010s). Background on the whole study: The SMART-Seq v4 Ultra Low Input RNA kit was used to prepare libraries from fractions with low cell numbers. To track T-cell clones before and after primary and booster YFV17D yellow fever vaccination, bulk TCR alpha and beta repertoires were sequenced longitudinally. Blood was drawn at multiple timepoints before and after primary and secondary immunization, with bulk PBMC replicates and cell subsets isolated. Two healthy male donors, one aged 18 to 30 and one aged 30 to 40 years, were included in the cohort. The full study reports these points: Compared with the primary T-cell response, the secondary T-cell response was weaker but faster, peaking on day 5 rather than day 15. The study included only two donors, which limits how far the findings can be generalized. A small share of clonotypes occurred in both CD4 and CD8 compartments, likely arising from convergent recombination. Most clones expanded after primary vaccination were re-detected after the booster (about 95% of CD4 and approximately 88% of CD8), suggesting broad memory maintenance. Computational filtering was needed because FACS-sorted repertoires could contain abundant contaminating clonotypes from the bulk population.

Explained via the paper, the treatment or condition label denotes: live attenuated yellow fever vaccine strain. A standard Ficoll-Paque protocol was used to isolate PBMCs from peripheral blood. CD4 and CD8 T-cell fractions were isolated with Dynabeads CD4 and CD8 positive selection kits. RNA was extracted with TriZol from bulk PBMCs, CD4 and CD8 fractions, and dextramer-positive and dextramer-negative fractions. Sequencer: Illumina NovaSeq 6000. TCR cDNA was synthesized by 5'RACE template switching, through which a universal primer site and unique molecular identifiers were introduced. cDNA synthesis was primed from both the TCR alpha and TCR beta constant segments. Two PCR steps were used to amplify libraries, with sample barcodes and sequencing adapters being added in the second step. Sequencing of the libraries was done on either Illumina HiSeq 2500 (2x100 bp) or NovaSeq (2x150 bp). From the authors' description of their analysis: Demultiplexing of reads and collapsing into UMI consensus sequences were performed with MIGEC, and V(D)J alignment was carried out with MiXCR. Clonotypes responding to the vaccine were identified with edgeR on replicate PBMC samples, with the criteria of FDR below 0.01 and a log2 fold change above 5 up to day 15. Each bulk clonotype was labeled CD4 or CD8 based on which sequenced repertoire, CD4 or CD8, contained the clonotype at higher abundance. TCRdb reworked the public reads: Q25 trimming with fastp, MiXCR clone assembly, productive beta chains retained. Identical CDR3 proteins give one entry, which carries the most common genes and DNA. It is TCRdb's table, rather than the study itself, that gives the V and J calls and clone size. Recorded for this sample are around 200,000 distinct CDR3 sequences; roughly 11% of them occurred a single time. The ten largest clonotypes hold 35% to 45% of the sample.

This clonotype showed up just a few times. Its antigen is not yet known. No much larger clone is present one base from it, and per-base qualities are unavailable. The sequencing used CD8+ T cells sorted from PBMCs, collected 15 days after the yellow fever booster vaccination. This receptor was taken from a man younger than 30 who received the YFV17D yellow fever vaccine.

The sequence in DNA is TGTGCCAGCTCAGGGGCGCCCTTCTCCTACAATGAGCAGTTCTTC. Its protein reads: CASSGAPFSYNEQFF. Rearrangement joined TRBV28 to TRBJ2-1, and possibly TRBD1, on 6 matching bases. CDR1 and CDR2 are drawn from the germline V gene: MDHEN, SYDVKM. Trimming at the junction amounts to 8 bases on V and 0 bases on J, and the germline ends lie 14 bases apart. The CDR3 measures 15 amino acids from cysteine to phenylalanine. Kept here is only the CDR3 DNA, which spans 45 bases and is read in frame from base 1. The full variable domain, with segments outside the CDR3 supplied by the reference TRBV28 and TRBJ2-1 proteins, appears as DVKVTQSSRYLVKRTGEKVFLECVQDMDHENMFWYRQDPGLGLRLIYFSYDVKMKEKGDIPEGYSVSREKKERFSLILESASTNQTSMYLCASSGAPFSYNEQFFGPGTRLTVL.